This TCR beta chain derives from a study of neurological immune-mediated disorders. CDR1 MGHRA and CDR2 YSYEKL come from the germline V gene. Trimming took 3 bases from V and 13 from J, leaving 16 bases between them. This CDR3 is 13 amino acids long. TCRdb reprocessed the 5' RACE reads via MiXCR and lists one record per CDR3 protein. The data hold more than 15,000 distinct CDR3 sequences, with over 12% observed a single time. This chain connects TRBV4-1 to TRBJ2-4; D gene ambiguous. Material for sequencing was PBMCs. The TCR was taken from a man in his 60s with HTLV-1-associated myelopathy (HAM/TSP). The CDR3 reads CASSHEGTTVQYF. CDR3 coding DNA: TGCGCCAGCAGCCACGAAGGCACCACGGTCCAGTACTTC.